This T cell receptor (beta chain) was retrieved from a study of blood T cell repertoires in COVID-19 (dated by TCRdb to the early 2020s). As for the study more broadly: Collaborator samples came from the United States, Italy and Spain and covered acute and convalescent phases of COVID-19. A freely available public database, intended as a resource for researchers studying the immune response to SARS-CoV-2, is where the repertoires were released. The material from the prospective study consisted of cDNA or gDNA derived from T cells, B-cell-depleted T cells, or PBMCs. The samples were drawn from the first 160 participants of the ongoing ImmuneRACE study and from some 1,300 subjects provided by 6 global collaborators. The dataset comprised deeply sampled blood TCRbeta repertoires from subjects exposed to, actively infected with, or recovered from COVID-19. Nearly every sample came with metadata listing a de-identified subject ID, COVID-19 status, age in years and sex. HLA class I and class II types, where available, came from metadata supplied by the sample provider rather than from assay-based typing.

Beyond this particular receptor, the publication reports: How much clinical and demographic metadata was included differed by source and by participant, and the metadata was provided uncurated.

The immunoSEQ Assay, a bias-controlled multiplex PCR, was used to amplify TCRbeta CDR3 regions from genomic DNA. Turning to the authors' computational methods: The number of nucleated cells in each sample was estimated from the amplification of reference gene primers within the assay. To quantify the absolute abundance of each unique TCRbeta CDR3 rearrangement, sequence reads were collapsed and filtered. For each sample, productive Simpson clonality was calculated as the square root of Simpson's diversity index over productive rearrangements. The clones in this table, taken by TCRdb from immuneACCESS, are in-frame only. Not every clone is retained; where verified, under half of the shortfall comes from an unresolved V gene, and the cause of the rest is unknown. The V and J calls and clone size come from that table; D and trimming were worked out from the DNA. The sample yields just over 250,000 clones; 80% to 95% were counted once. The ten largest account for around 2.6% of the sample.

One collaborating source in Seattle enrolled patients during active infection and followed them longitudinally through the course of disease. Collaborating institutions collected whole blood in K2EDTA tubes following their own protocols. For TCRbeta analysis, collaborator samples were shipped as frozen whole blood, as isolated PBMCs, or as DNA extracted from either sample type. Notes on this clone: Its binding antigen is unknown. Base qualities are not recorded, but no much larger clone differs from it by a single base.

This receptor was taken from a person aged 18 to 35 with COVID-19, enrolled during active disease. The sequenced material came from peripheral blood.

The CDR3 in this case is CASSRTANTEAFF. Read as DNA, the sequence is TGTGCCAGCAGTAGGACAGCTAACACTGAAGCTTTCTTT. The sequence links TRBV27 to TRBJ1-1; the D segment could be TRBD1, given 6 matching bases. CDR1 and CDR2 were assigned from the germline V gene (reference sequence) as MNHEY and SMNVEV. From the cysteine through the phenylalanine, the CDR3 covers 13 amino acids. The kept DNA is CDR3 alone, 39 bases in frame from the first base. V lost 5 bases and J lost 2 bases; the stretch between them is 9 bases long.